This T cell receptor beta chain was documented in a study of blood T cell repertoires in COVID-19. Study as a whole: Sites in the United States, Italy and Spain provided acute and convalescent COVID-19 samples. Nucleic acid was either cDNA or gDNA, and it came from T cells, B-cell-depleted T cells, or PBMCs.

In the authors' methods: How many nucleated cells were present was estimated from reference gene primer amplification. Profiled with immunoSEQ multiplex PCR; TCRdb holds only in-frame clones, not every one. The V and J calls and the clone size are those of that table, but D and trimming were determined from the DNA. The table lists under 200,000 clones, approximately 86% of them singletons. As for this clone: The junction differs from germline at one of its ends, possibly a read error.

CDR1 and CDR2 (germline): SSHAT, FNYEAQ (reference sequence). This CDR3 comprises 13 residues. The TCR was taken from a man in his 70s with acute or convalescent COVID-19. V gene TRBV7-7 combines with J gene TRBJ1-6; D ambiguous. Sequenced material: peripheral blood. CDR3 in DNA: TGTGCTAGCAGCTTAAATGAGAATTCACCCCTCCACTTT. Translation: CASSLNENSPLHF.